The source of this TCR beta chain is a study of T cell responses to AZD1222 COVID-19 vaccine. The method was immunoSEQ multiplex PCR; TCRdb's version includes in-frame clones alone and lacks a portion of them. The sample has tens of thousands of clones, around nine tenths seen once; the top ten hold around a tenth. This CDR3 contains 14 residues. V lost 2 bases to trimming and J lost 5 bases, with 13 bases between them. Germline loops: CDR1 SGHTA, CDR2 FQGTGA. This material consisted of peripheral blood, taken 28 days after the second AZD1222 dose. The chain links TRBV7-3 to TRBJ2-7; D might be TRBD2 (6 bases). This receptor was obtained from an adult who received the AZD1222 COVID-19 vaccine. CDR3 protein: CASSLGGANDEQYF. CDR3 DNA sequence: TGTGCCAGCAGCTTAGGAGGGGCGAATGACGAGCAGTACTTC.